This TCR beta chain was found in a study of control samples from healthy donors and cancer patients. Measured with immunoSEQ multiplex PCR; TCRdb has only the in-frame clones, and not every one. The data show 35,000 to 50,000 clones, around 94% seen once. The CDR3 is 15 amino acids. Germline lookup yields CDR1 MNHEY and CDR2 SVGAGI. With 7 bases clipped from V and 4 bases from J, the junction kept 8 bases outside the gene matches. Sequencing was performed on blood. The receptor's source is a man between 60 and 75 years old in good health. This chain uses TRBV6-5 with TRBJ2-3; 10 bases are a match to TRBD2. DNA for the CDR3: TGTGCCAGCAATAGACTAGCGGGCCCCGCAGATACGCAGTATTTT. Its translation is CASNRLAGPADTQYF.